This T cell receptor (beta chain) was sequenced during a study of identical twins. Findings and caveats of the study: Abundant beta clonotypes from cord blood had fewer insertions, unlike memory repertoires, which showed none.

V lost 8 bases, J lost 4 bases, and 4 bases stayed unmatched. This CDR3 is 13 amino acids long. Germline assignment: CDR1 WNHNN and CDR2 SYGVQD (reference sequence). This clonotype was recorded a few times. The antigen remains unidentified. TCRdb used MiXCR to reprocess the 5' RACE reads, holding one entry per CDR3 protein. The table shows 400,000 to 550,000 distinct CDR3 sequences, with 13% to 15% occurring only once. These data also formed part of another study, on yellow fever vaccine responses in identical twins. That work contributes: Twins' T cell vaccine responses reportedly looked partly convergent, partly personalized.

This receptor was taken from a woman under 30 in good health. The gene calls are TRBV10-1 and TRBJ2-5; 10 bases agree with TRBD1. The sequenced sample consisted of CD4+ T cells sorted from blood. The CDR3 DNA reads TGCGCCAGCGGAGACAGGGGGCGAGAGACCCAGTACTTC. Translated, it gives CASGDRGRETQYF.